These 30 T cell receptor beta chains came from one sample sequenced in a study of cytomegalovirus exposure and HLA in healthy donors. This PCR relied on a set of 60 Vbeta primers and 13 Jbeta primers. The protocol was immunoSEQ multiplex PCR, while the TCRdb copy is restricted to in-frame clones and leaves out a portion. The table includes roughly 110,000 clones, 79% detected once. Specimen: PBMCs. These receptors were collected from a woman aged 18-35 years in good health and CMV-seropositive.

In its sample, this clone was seen once. CDR3 DNA: TGTGCCAGCTCACCACCAGGACAGGGGGAGTGGAACACCATATATTTT. Encoded protein: CASSPPGQGEWNTIYF. V usage is TRBV18 and J usage is TRBJ1-3; 10 bases line up with TRBD1. The CDR3 is made up of 16 amino acids. The J segment lost 7 bases and the V segment lost 0 bases, leaving 6 bases of the junction unmatched. The germline CDR1 and CDR2 sequences are KGHSH and LQKENI.

The chain employs TRBV23-1 and TRBJ2-5; D is unclear. TRBV23-1 is an open reading frame whose function is uncertain. V gave up 0 bases and J gave up 4 bases, with 9 bases separating them. The CDR3 is 14 residues long. The DNA of the CDR3 is TGCGCCAGCAGTCAATCGAAGCGACCAGAGACCCAGTACTTC. This sequence encodes CASSQSKRPETQYF.

The chain combines TRBV6-1 with TRBJ1-5, with TRBD1 identical over 8 bases. CDR1 and CDR2 (germline): MNHNS, SASEGT. The ends lost 5 bases at V and 3 bases at J; junction bases unmatched: 6. This CDR3 comprises 15 residues. The CDR3 region has the DNA TGTGCCAGCAGTTCCCACAGGGGGAACAATCAGCCCCAGCATTTT. It encodes CASSSHRGNNQPQHF.

This clone was recorded a few times. V gene TRBV18 combines with J gene TRBJ2-1; possible D gene TRBD2, 6 bases. The CDR3 has 14 residues. With 5 bases removed from V and 10 bases from J, the gap between germline ends came to 18 bases. The germline V gene has CDR1 KGHSH and CDR2 LQKENI. The CDR3 sequence is CASSTGGGVKEQFF. The CDR3 DNA reads TGTGCCAGCTCAACCGGTGGCGGGGTGAAAGAGCAGTTCTTC.

This rearrangement joins TRBV28 to TRBJ2-1, with 14 bases fitting TRBD2. Germline-derived CDR1 and CDR2 are MDHEN and SYDVKM. The CDR3 has 16 amino acids. With V trimmed by 4 bases and J by 7 bases, 6 bases remained unmatched. DNA for the CDR3: TGTGCCAGCAGTTCCCTCCGACTAGCGGGAGGGAATGAGCAGTTCTTC. Its protein is CASSSLRLAGGNEQFF.

This chain uses TRBV7-2 with TRBJ2-3, with D maybe TRBD2 (5 bases). Trimming cost V 5 bases and J 4 bases, with 10 bases left between them. The CDR3 has 13 amino acids. Germline V CDR1 and CDR2: SGHTA, FQGNSA. For the CDR3, the DNA is TGTGCCAGCAGCCCCGTACTAGCAGATACGCAGTATTTT. It is translated as CASSPVLADTQYF.

The chain has TRBV27 and TRBJ2-5; 7 bases match TRBD1. The CDR3 has 15 amino acids. V gave up 7 bases and J gave up 2 bases; unmatched junction bases: 10. The germline V gene has CDR1 MNHEY and CDR2 SMNVEV (reference sequence). The CDR3 here is CASIYLGQDQETQYF. As DNA, the CDR3 is TGTGCCAGCATTTACCTCGGACAGGATCAAGAGACCCAGTACTTC.

The rearrangement joins TRBV5-1 to TRBJ2-3; 9 bases are shared with TRBD1. Germline lookup yields CDR1 SGHRS and CDR2 YFSETQ. Trimming cost V 0 bases and J 2 bases; bases outside gene matches: 16. The CDR3 totals 20 residues. The CDR3 DNA reads TGCGCCAGCAGCTTGGATCCCGGGACAGGGAACGGAGGAGTCACAGATACGCAGTATTTT. It yields the protein CASSLDPGTGNGGVTDTQYF. Looking up the rest from reference TRBV5-1 and TRBJ2-3 gives the full variable domain: KAGVTQTPRYLIKTRGQQVTLSCSPISGHRSVSWYQQTPGQGLQFLFEYFSETQRNKGNFPGRFSGRQFSNSRSEMNVSTLELGDSALYLCASSLDPGTGNGGVTDTQYFGPGTRLTVL.

In nucleotides, the CDR3 is TGTGCCAGCAGACAACCCGGGACAGGAATTCTTGGCTACACCTTC. Its translation is CASRQPGTGILGYTF. V is TRBV28 and J is TRBJ1-2; 8 bases match TRBD1. With 6 bases clipped from V and 7 bases from J, the junction kept 13 bases outside the gene matches. The CDR3 is made up of 15 amino acids. Germline CDR1 is MDHEN and CDR2 is SYDVKM.

V gene TRBV27 combines with J gene TRBJ2-5; 7 bases are shared with TRBD1. The CDR3 totals 15 residues. The germline V gene has CDR1 MNHEY and CDR2 SMNVEV (reference sequence). J gave up 0 bases and V 3 bases, and 4 bases lay outside the gene matches. The CDR3 DNA sequence: TGTGCCAGCAGTTTGGCAGGGGGTAACCAAGAGACCCAGTACTTC. It codes for CASSLAGGNQETQYF.

This rearrangement joins TRBV5-1 to TRBJ1-1; 8 positions agree with TRBD1. The CDR3 spans 15 residues. Germline-derived CDR1 and CDR2 are SGHRS and YFSETQ. V gave up 1 base and J gave up 3 bases; unmatched junction bases: 5. The CDR3 region is CASSLTRGRDTEAFF. CDR3 bases: TGCGCCAGCAGCTTGACCAGGGGGCGCGACACTGAAGCTTTCTTT.

The V and J genes are TRBV19 and TRBJ1-2; D gene unclear. Trimming took 3 bases from V and 8 from J, leaving 7 bases between them. Germline V gene data show CDR1 as LNHDA and CDR2 as SQIVND (reference sequence). The CDR3 extends over 11 amino acids. DNA for the CDR3: TGTGCCAGTAGTATGTCGCGGGGCTACACCTTC. This codes for CASSMSRGYTF. Variable domain in full (rest from reference TRBV19 and TRBJ1-2): DGGITQSPKYLFRKEGQNVTLSCEQNLNHDAMYWYRQDPGQGLRLIYYSQIVNDFQKGDIAEGYSVSREKKESFPLTVTSAQKNPTAFYLCASSMSRGYTFGSGTRLTVV.

The chain is built from TRBV5-1 and TRBJ2-7; 8 nucleotides agree with TRBD1. V gave up 2 bases and J gave up 5 bases; unmatched junction bases: 6. Germline V gene sequence: CDR1 SGHRS, CDR2 YFSETQ. CDR3 size: 14 residues. The CDR3 coding sequence is TGCGCCAGCAGCTTCCCGACAGGGGCGGACGAGCAGTACTTC. This codes for CASSFPTGADEQYF. Full variable domain (outside the CDR3, taken from reference TRBV5-1 and TRBJ2-7): KAGVTQTPRYLIKTRGQQVTLSCSPISGHRSVSWYQQTPGQGLQFLFEYFSETQRNKGNFPGRFSGRQFSNSRSEMNVSTLELGDSALYLCASSFPTGADEQYFGPGTRLTVT.

The V call is TRBV11-1, the J call TRBJ1-1; TRBD1 matches 8 bases. The CDR3 is 15 amino acids. Per the germline V gene, CDR1 is SGHAT and CDR2 is FQDESV (reference sequence). The V and J ends lost 7 bases and 1 base, in that order; junction bases with no gene match: 8. CDR3 region: CASNTDRVWNTEAFF. The CDR3 DNA sequence: TGTGCCAGCAACACGGACAGGGTCTGGAACACTGAAGCTTTCTTT.

In its sample, this clone was seen once. The genes are TRBV9 and TRBJ2-1, with 10 nucleotides matching TRBD1. The germline V gene encodes CDR1 SGDLS and CDR2 YYNGEE. The CDR3 runs to 16 residues. The junction had 4 bases not matched to a gene; V was cut back by 0 bases and J by 4 bases. The chain's CDR3 is CASSVGGTGAYNEQFF. The CDR3 region has the DNA TGTGCCAGCAGCGTAGGGGGGACAGGGGCGTACAATGAGCAGTTCTTC. Drawing the rest from reference TRBV9 and TRBJ2-1, the complete variable domain is DSGVTQTPKHLITATGQRVTLRCSPRSGDLSVYWYQQSLDQGLQFLIQYYNGEERAKGNILERFSAQQFPDLHSELNLSSLELGDSALYFCASSVGGTGAYNEQFFGPGTRLTVL.

The rearrangement uses TRBV7-3 and TRBJ1-2; 11 bases align to TRBD1. The V gene end was trimmed by 5 bases and the J gene end by 2 bases; junction bases not matched to a gene: 4. From germline, CDR1 is SGHTA and CDR2 FQGTGA. The CDR3 contains 15 residues. CDR3 DNA sequence: TGTGCCAGCAGCCGGGGACAGGGGGGCAACTATGGCTACACCTTC. Translation gives CASSRGQGGNYGYTF. The full variable domain, in which reference TRBV7-3 and TRBJ1-2 provide the parts outside the CDR3, is GAGVSQTPSNKVTEKGKYVELRCDPISGHTALYWYRQSLGQGPEFLIYFQGTGAADDSGLPNDRFFAVRPEGSVSTLKIQRTERGDSAVYLCASSRGQGGNYGYTFGSGTRLTVV.

The CDR3: CAWTTGQGLAEAFF. Written as DNA, the CDR3 is TGTGCCTGGACCACTGGACAGGGTCTCGCTGAAGCTTTCTTT. The V gene is TRBV30, the J gene TRBJ1-1, with 8 bases matching TRBD1. The CDR3 contains 14 residues. V was clipped by 4 bases and J by 6 bases; unmatched bases: 10. Per germline, CDR1 GTSNPN and CDR2 SVGIG (reference sequence).

The rearrangement links TRBV19 to TRBJ2-3, with D maybe TRBD1 (5 bases). The CDR3 covers 14 residues. V was cut by 7 bases and J by 4 bases, with 15 bases left in between. Germline V CDR1 and CDR2: LNHDA, SQIVND (reference sequence). The CDR3 reads CASTIQGGADTQYF. DNA for the CDR3: TGTGCCAGTACAATCCAGGGTGGCGCAGATACGCAGTATTTT. The variable domain in full, completed from reference TRBV19 and TRBJ2-3, reads DGGITQSPKYLFRKEGQNVTLSCEQNLNHDAMYWYRQDPGQGLRLIYYSQIVNDFQKGDIAEGYSVSREKKESFPLTVTSAQKNPTAFYLCASTIQGGADTQYFGPGTRLTVL.

The chain combines TRBV7-9 with TRBJ1-1; 8 bases agree with TRBD1. The CDR3 has 13 amino acids. The V gene's germline CDR1 is SEHNR and CDR2 FQNEAQ (reference sequence). V shed 4 bases, J shed 11 bases, and the junction held 9 bases outside the gene matches. CDR3 DNA: TGTGCCAGCAGCTGGGCAGGGGGCGCGGACGCTTTCTTT. Translated: CASSWAGGADAFF.

The chain joins TRBV19 to TRBJ2-5; D is perhaps TRBD2 (5 bases). The CDR3 is made up of 13 amino acids. Trimming took off 4 bases at V and 5 bases at J, with 11 bases between the two ends. Germline values: CDR1 LNHDA, CDR2 SQIVND (reference sequence). CDR3 region: CASSTGAVETQYF. The CDR3 DNA reads as TGTGCCAGTAGTACTGGAGCGGTGGAGACCCAGTACTTC.

With regard to this clone: A junction end diverges from the germline sequence, so it may reflect a read error. J is TRBJ2-7 and V is TRBV7-9, with 7 bases identical to TRBD1. Looked up from germline, CDR1 is SEHNR and CDR2 is FQNEAQ (reference sequence). CDR3 length equals 15 residues. The CDR3 DNA reads as TGTGCCAGCAGCTCCGGACAGGACGGCTCCCACGAGCAGTACTTC. It translates to CASSSGQDGSHEQYF. The complete variable domain, with remaining parts taken from reference TRBV7-9 and TRBJ2-7, reads DTGVSQNPRHKITKRGQNVTFRCDPISEHNRLYWYRQTLGQGPEFLTYFQNEAQLEKSRLLSDRFSAERPKGSFSTLEIQRTEQGDSAMYLCASSSGQDGSHEQYFGPGTRLTVT.

This chain joins TRBV13 and TRBJ1-6; 8 bases are shared with TRBD1. Trimming took 5 bases from V and 7 from J; bases not matched to a gene: 4. The V gene's germline CDR1 is PRHDT and CDR2 FYEKMQ (reference sequence). This CDR3 has 14 amino acids. CDR3 loop: CASSRQGLNSPLHF. CDR3 in DNA: TGTGCCAGCAGCCGACAGGGGCTAAATTCACCCCTCCACTTT.

This chain connects TRBV6-6 to TRBJ1-1; the D gene is possibly TRBD1 (5 bases). Deletions cut 7 bases from V and 4 bases from J, with 10 bases between. Germline V CDR1 and CDR2: MNHNY, SVGAGI (reference sequence). This CDR3 contains 12 residues. The CDR3 region is CASNGGPTEAFF. The CDR3 coding sequence is TGTGCCAGCAACGGGGGACCCACTGAAGCTTTCTTT.

The V gene is TRBV27, the J gene TRBJ2-7; 7 bases agree with TRBD2. Germline loops: CDR1 MNHEY, CDR2 SMNVEV (reference sequence). The CDR3 totals 16 residues. V was clipped by 5 bases and J by 4 bases; unmatched bases: 14. The CDR3 nucleotides are TGTGCCAGCAGTATATGGGGGGGAGGGACGTTATACGAGCAGTACTTC. Translation gives CASSIWGGGTLYEQYF.

In the case of this clone: At one end the junction does not follow the germline gene, possibly because of a read error. The chain links TRBV6-1 to TRBJ2-5; D gene ambiguous. The germline CDR1 and CDR2 sequences are MNHNS and SASEGT. This CDR3 has 12 amino acids. The CDR3 here is CASSPRAEAQYF. The CDR3 nucleotides read TGTGCCAGCAGTCCCCGCGCAGAGGCCCAGTACTTC.

The chain combines TRBV7-6 with TRBJ1-1; D may be TRBD1 (5 bases). Germline CDR1 SGHVS, CDR2 FNYEAQ. V was clipped by 2 bases and J by 2 bases, with 15 bases between them. The CDR3 spans 16 residues. The DNA for the CDR3 is TGTGCCAGCAGCTTATTTCGGAGGGGACCCAACACTGAAGCTTTCTTT. Translating it yields CASSLFRRGPNTEAFF.

The chain is built from TRBV27 and TRBJ2-7; 7 bases align to TRBD2. Germline V gene lookup returns CDR1 MNHEY and CDR2 SMNVEV (reference sequence). This CDR3 region has 16 residues. Trimming cost V 6 bases and J 0 bases; bases outside gene matches: 11. Written as DNA, the CDR3 is TGTGCCAGCAGATCCATGACGCGGGGGAGCTCCTACGAGCAGTACTTC. Protein: CASRSMTRGSSYEQYF.

Details on this clone: A junction end diverges from the germline sequence, so it may reflect a read error. V and J are TRBV7-7 and TRBJ2-3, with a possible D match to TRBD2 (6 bases). The CDR3 contains 16 residues. CDR1 and CDR2 (germline): SSHAT, FNYEAQ (reference sequence). The CDR3 reads CASSSDRAGLGGTQYF. The CDR3 nucleotides are TGTGCTAGCAGCTCAGACCGAGCGGGCCTGGGGGGTACGCAGTATTTT.

The rearrangement joins TRBV7-9 to TRBJ1-1, with no clear D. Trimming pared 3 bases from V and 4 bases from J, leaving 12 bases between. CDR3 length: 14 residues. The germline V gene has CDR1 SEHNR and CDR2 FQNEAQ (reference sequence). As DNA, the CDR3 is TGTGCCAGCAGCTTGTCAGGTGTGACCACTGAAGCTTTCTTT. Amino acid sequence: CASSLSGVTTEAFF.

The chain has TRBV30 and TRBJ1-2; possibly TRBD1 for D (5 bases). CDR3 size: 12 residues. CDR1 and CDR2 (germline): GTSNPN, SVGIG (reference sequence). Trimming stripped 2 bases from V and 2 bases from J, with 6 bases between. CDR3 bases: TGTGCCTGGAGTCGGGGGAACTATGGCTACACCTTC. It translates to CAWSRGNYGYTF.